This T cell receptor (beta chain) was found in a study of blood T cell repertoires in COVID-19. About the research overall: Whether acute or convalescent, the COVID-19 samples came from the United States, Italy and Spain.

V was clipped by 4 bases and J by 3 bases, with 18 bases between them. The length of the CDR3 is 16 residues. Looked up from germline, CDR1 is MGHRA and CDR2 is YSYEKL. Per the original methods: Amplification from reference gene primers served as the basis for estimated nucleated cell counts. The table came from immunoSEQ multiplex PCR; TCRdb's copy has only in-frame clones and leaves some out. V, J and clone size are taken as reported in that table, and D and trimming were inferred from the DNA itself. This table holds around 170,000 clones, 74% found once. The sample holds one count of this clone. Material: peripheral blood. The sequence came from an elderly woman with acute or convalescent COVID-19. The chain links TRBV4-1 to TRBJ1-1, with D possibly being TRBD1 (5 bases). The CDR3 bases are TGCGCCAGCAGCCGCCAAACGGGATGGGGGGACACTGAAGCTTTCTTT. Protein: CASSRQTGWGDTEAFF.